This note documents a single T cell receptor (beta chain) sequence. Patients selected for sequencing had displayed CD8+CD57+ cell expansion by flow cytometry. Germline V gene data show CDR1 as SGHTA and CDR2 as FQGNSA. The CDR3 loop spans 13 amino acids. Germline trimming cut 5 bases from V and 3 bases from J; bases unmatched to any gene: 1. The sample is drawn from a study of CD8+CD57+ T cells in acquired aplastic anemia. CDR3 and TCR beta VDJ profiling relied on genomic DNA as the template. TCRdb fed the reads into MiXCR, producing one record per CDR3 protein. This sample carries about 200,000 distinct CDR3 sequences, less than 75% of them seen once, and the ten largest clones take roughly 50%.

The chain employs TRBV7-2 and TRBJ2-1; 7 positions match TRBD2. Source material: sorted CD4+, CD8+, or CD8+CD57+ T cells (not recorded which) from PBMCs. The sequence derives from a human donor with aplastic anemia. The CDR3 DNA reads TGTGCCAGCAGCCGGACTAGCTACAATGAGCAGTTCTTC. It is translated as CASSRTSYNEQFF.